This T cell receptor beta chain was sequenced during a study of sequential checkpoint blockade in melanoma. Across the study: More than 20 patients had matched tumor biopsies before treatment and at week 13 after nivolumab or ipilimumab alone.

TCRdb keeps only in-frame clones here, not all; method: immunoSEQ multiplex PCR. Of under 15,000 clones in the sample, over 20% are singletons; the top ten hold over 5%. Treatment: randomized to nivolumab then ipilimumab (arm A) or the reverse (arm B). Study results and caveats: T-cell fraction and clonality followed PD-L1 and CD8+ counts, not mutational load. Clinical benefit was about 30 times likelier when tumor T-cell fraction and clonality increased. In arm A, pretreatment tumor clonality was associated with response.

Germline V lookup: CDR1 MDHEN, CDR2 SYDVKM. CDR3 length: 13 amino acids. V was shortened by 2 bases and J by 5 bases, with 9 bases between the two germline ends. Details on this clone: Its cognate antigen is unknown.

The chain employs TRBV28 and TRBJ2-5; D may be TRBD2 (6 bases). Sequenced material: tumor tissue (inferred from file names), taken from a patient given nivolumab and ipilimumab in sequence. This clonotype was obtained from a human donor with melanoma. As DNA, the CDR3 is TGTGCCAGCAGTTTAGGCGGGACTGAGACCCAGTACTTC. Protein product: CASSLGGTETQYF.